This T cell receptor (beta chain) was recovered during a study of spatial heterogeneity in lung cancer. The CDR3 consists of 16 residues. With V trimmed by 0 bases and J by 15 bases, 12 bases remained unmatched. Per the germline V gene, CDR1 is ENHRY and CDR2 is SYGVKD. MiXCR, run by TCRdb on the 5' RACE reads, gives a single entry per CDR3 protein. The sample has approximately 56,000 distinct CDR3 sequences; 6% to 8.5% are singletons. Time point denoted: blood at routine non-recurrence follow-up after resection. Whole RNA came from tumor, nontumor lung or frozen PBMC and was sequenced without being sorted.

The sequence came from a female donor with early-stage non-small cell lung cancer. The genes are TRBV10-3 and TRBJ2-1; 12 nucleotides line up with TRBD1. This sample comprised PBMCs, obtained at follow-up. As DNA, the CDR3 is TGTGCCATCAGTGAGTCGCGGGACAGGGGGCATCGTGGCCCGTTCTTC. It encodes CAISESRDRGHRGPFF.